These 20 T cell receptor beta chains came from one sample sequenced in a study of technical replicates of blood from a handful of donors. This table comes from immunoSEQ multiplex PCR, and its TCRdb copy is limited to in-frame clones, with some not included. Of some 77,000 clones listed, 95% to 98% were seen once; the top ten hold approximately 0.3%. Sequenced material: T cells isolated from PBMCs. These receptor sequences come from a human donor in good health.

The chain recombines TRBV29-1 with TRBJ2-7; 7 nucleotides line up with TRBD1. Germline assignment: CDR1 SQVTM and CDR2 ANQGSEA. V shed 4 bases and J 3 bases; nucleotides not matched to a gene: 6. There are 13 residues in the CDR3. The CDR3 loop reads CSVADRAYYEQYF. CDR3 DNA sequence: TGCAGCGTTGCAGACAGGGCCTACTACGAGCAGTACTTC.

This chain connects TRBV30 to TRBJ2-3; TRBD2 might be the D (6 bases). This CDR3 comprises 11 residues. V gave up 8 bases and J gave up 3 bases, with 9 bases separating them. Germline lookup yields CDR1 GTSNPN and CDR2 SVGIG (reference sequence). Here the CDR3 reads CARGVTDTQYF. The CDR3 nucleotides are TGTGCCCGCGGGGTAACAGATACGCAGTATTTT.

The V gene is TRBV4-2, the J gene TRBJ2-5; D is ambiguous. The CDR3 consists of 15 residues. CDR1 and CDR2 (germline): LGHNA, YNFKEQ. Trimming stripped 0 bases from V and 2 bases from J, with 10 bases between. The CDR3 bases are TGTGCCAGCAGCCAAGATCTGAGGCCACAAGAGACCCAGTACTTC. Protein: CASSQDLRPQETQYF.

The chain carries TRBV6-5 and TRBJ1-1, with 7 bases matching TRBD1. CDR3 length: 13 residues. J gave up 0 bases and V 5 bases, and 0 bases lay outside the gene matches. Germline lookup yields CDR1 MNHEY and CDR2 SVGAGI. The CDR3 protein is CASSGQVNTEAFF. The CDR3 region has the DNA TGTGCCAGCAGTGGACAGGTGAACACTGAAGCTTTCTTT.

The CDR3 loop reads CASSQGPRDSSYEQYF. The CDR3 DNA reads as TGCGCCAGCAGCCAAGGCCCCCGGGACAGTAGCTACGAGCAGTACTTC. V gene TRBV4-1 combines with J gene TRBJ2-7; 7 bases are shared with TRBD1. The CDR3 contains 16 residues. With V trimmed by 1 base and J by 3 bases, 9 bases remained unmatched. The germline V gene encodes CDR1 MGHRA and CDR2 YSYEKL.

This clone was picked up one time. The chain links TRBV10-3 to TRBJ2-1, with TRBD2 matching over 7 bases. Germline CDR1 is ENHRY and CDR2 is SYGVKD. This CDR3 has 16 residues. V dropped 4 bases and J dropped 0; count of bases not matched to a gene: 6. The CDR3, as DNA: TGTGCCATCAGTGTCGGAGGGAGGGGCTCCTACAATGAGCAGTTCTTC. Encoded protein: CAISVGGRGSYNEQFF.

This clone was recorded a few times. The chain links TRBV28 to TRBJ2-5; tentatively, D is TRBD2 (5 bases). The length of the CDR3 is 14 residues. Trimming pared 2 bases from V and 5 bases from J, leaving 12 bases between. Germline V lookup: CDR1 MDHEN, CDR2 SYDVKM. The CDR3 DNA sequence: TGTGCCAGCAGTTTAGGGGATAGGAGGGAGACCCAGTACTTC. Protein product: CASSLGDRRETQYF.

The chain recombines TRBV10-1 with TRBJ1-2; TRBD1 aligns across 7 bases. The CDR3 is 14 residues long. J gave up 7 bases and V 6 bases, and 11 bases lay outside the gene matches. Germline CDR1 is WNHNN and CDR2 is SYGVQD (reference sequence). The CDR3 sequence: CASSPGTAPGGYTF. The CDR3 DNA reads TGCGCCAGCAGCCCCGGGACAGCGCCGGGTGGCTACACCTTC.

The V and J genes are TRBV5-8 and TRBJ2-7; 14 nucleotides line up with TRBD2. Germline assignment: CDR1 SGHTS and CDR2 YDEGEE. The CDR3 loop spans 15 amino acids. J lost 4 bases, V lost 4 bases, and 4 bases had no gene match. The CDR3 DNA is TGTGCCAGCAGCACAGGGACTAGCGGGAGATACGAGCAGTACTTC. Residues: CASSTGTSGRYEQYF.

The rearrangement joins TRBV29-1 to TRBJ2-1, with 10 positions matching TRBD2. Trimming at V came to 7 bases and at J to 4 bases, leaving 7 bases not matched to a gene. Germline assignment: CDR1 SQVTM and CDR2 ANQGSEA. This CDR3 contains 14 residues. The CDR3 is CSAVTSGMYNEQFF. Written as DNA, the CDR3 is TGCAGCGCCGTTACTAGCGGGATGTACAATGAGCAGTTCTTC.

V is TRBV5-6 and J is TRBJ1-1, with 7 bases matching TRBD1. CDR3 length: 15 amino acids. CDR1 and CDR2 (germline): SGHDT, YYEEEE. With 2 bases clipped from V and 0 bases from J, the junction kept 4 bases outside the gene matches. The CDR3 DNA is TGTGCCAGCAGCTTTACAGGGGTCATGAACACTGAAGCTTTCTTT. Translated: CASSFTGVMNTEAFF.

The chain recombines TRBV10-2 with TRBJ2-7, with 8 bases identical to TRBD1. Germline V gives CDR1 WSHSY, CDR2 SAAADI. J was trimmed by 7 bases and V by 8 bases; bases with no gene match: 13. The CDR3 is 14 residues long. The DNA of the CDR3 is TGCGCCAGCTCCCCGGACAGGGAGGTCTTGGAGCAGTACTTC. Protein sequence: CASSPDREVLEQYF.

The rearrangement uses TRBV30 and TRBJ1-1; D not resolved. The CDR3 consists of 10 residues. The germline V gene has CDR1 GTSNPN and CDR2 SVGIG (reference sequence). V lost 2 bases to trimming and J lost 6 bases, with 4 bases between them. CDR3 sequence (DNA): TGTGCCTGGAGTAGCTCTGAAGCTTTCTTT. Encoded protein: CAWSSSEAFF.

The chain combines TRBV6-6 with TRBJ2-7; D is possibly TRBD2 (5 bases). Germline V gene data show CDR1 as MNHNY and CDR2 as SVGAGI (reference sequence). Between the trimmed V and J ends, which lost 2 bases and 5 bases, there was a span of 10 bases. There are 13 residues in the CDR3. CDR3 in amino acids: CASSYPGIHEQYF. CDR3 bases: TGTGCCAGCAGTTACCCCGGGATCCACGAGCAGTACTTC.

V is TRBV6-5 and J is TRBJ2-7; 9 nucleotides match TRBD2. CDR3 length: 14 amino acids. The V gene end was trimmed by 6 bases and the J gene end by 2 bases; junction bases not matched to a gene: 5. CDR1 and CDR2 (germline): MNHEY, SVGAGI. CDR3 region: CASRVAGDPYEQYF. CDR3 DNA sequence: TGTGCCAGCAGAGTAGCGGGAGACCCCTACGAGCAGTACTTC.

This clone was seen a single time. The rearrangement uses TRBV19 and TRBJ2-3; D perhaps matches TRBD1 (6 bases). Deletions cut 9 bases from V and 2 bases from J, with 12 bases between. This CDR3 is 13 amino acids long. Germline V gene lookup returns CDR1 LNHDA and CDR2 SQIVND (reference sequence). CDR3 sequence reads: CASLRGSTDTQYF. The DNA of the CDR3 is TGTGCCAGCCTCAGGGGATCCACAGATACGCAGTATTTT.

This CDR3 is CASSRTDNEQFF. CDR3 DNA: TGTGCCAGCAGTCGGACAGACAATGAGCAGTTCTTC. The chain is built from TRBV28 and TRBJ2-1; D perhaps matches TRBD1 (6 bases). Trimming took 5 bases from V and 5 from J, leaving 7 bases between them. This CDR3 spans 12 amino acids. Germline CDR1 is MDHEN and CDR2 is SYDVKM.

This clone has a handful of counts. The chain uses TRBV7-9 and TRBJ2-2, with D perhaps matching TRBD2 (5 bases). Per germline, CDR1 SEHNR and CDR2 FQNEAQ (reference sequence). Trimming stripped 7 bases from V and 2 bases from J, with 14 bases between. The CDR3 runs 15 residues. The CDR3 bases are TGTGCCAGCAACGTCGGACTGGGAAACACCGGGGAGCTGTTTTTT. Translation gives CASNVGLGNTGELFF.

This chain links TRBV7-9 with TRBJ2-7; a weak D match, TRBD2 (6 bases). This CDR3 contains 13 residues. V was shortened by 8 bases and J by 6 bases, with 17 bases between the two germline ends. Germline loops: CDR1 SEHNR, CDR2 FQNEAQ (reference sequence). The CDR3 region has the DNA TGTGCCAGCTCTCAGACGGGGGACGGCGAGCAGTACTTC. It is translated as CASSQTGDGEQYF.

The chain has TRBV5-1 and TRBJ1-1; 7 positions match TRBD1. The germline V gene has CDR1 SGHRS and CDR2 YFSETQ. V lost 3 bases to trimming and J lost 0 bases; unmatched junction nucleotides: 2. This CDR3 contains 14 residues. CDR3 in DNA: TGCGCCAGCAGCTGGGACAGCTTGAACACTGAAGCTTTCTTT. This encodes CASSWDSLNTEAFF.